The clone carrying this TCR beta chain ranks as medium-sized (0.01 to 0.1%) in terms of frequency. Clones were read by immunoSEQ multiplex PCR, and TCRdb kept only the in-frame ones, dropping some. This table lists about 39,000 clones. The source of the sample is a study of T cells in women clearing cervical HPV infection. Sequencing was done on a sample of blood buffy coat. The sequence was collected from a woman aged 18 to 75 with a cervical HPV16 infection that either progressed to CIN3+ or cleared (not recorded which).

CDR3 DNA (partial): TGTGCCAGCAGTGAAGTAGCGGGAGCGTCCTACGAG. This gives the protein CASSEVAGASYE. The entire CDR3 is CASSEVAGASYEQYF. The rearrangement links TRBV2 to TRBJ2-7; 9 nucleotides align to TRBD2. The read halts 3 residues ahead of the CDR3 end, with the missing end drawn from the germline J gene. The germline CDR1 and CDR2 sequences are SNHLY and FYNNEI. The J segment lost 1 base and the V segment lost 1 base, leaving 2 bases of the junction unmatched. The CDR3 length is 15 residues.